Sequencing of this T cell receptor (beta chain) was carried out in a study of low-dose radiotherapy and immunotherapy resistance in tumors. Turning to the study itself: Per fraction, Cohort 1 was given 0.5 Gy every 2 weeks, for a total of 6.5 Gy. Patients' oral aspirin dose was 300 mg daily across four cycles from cycle 1 day 1. Given every two weeks, intravenous cyclophosphamide 200 mg/m2 preceded radiation and immunotherapy by one day.

This clonotype came up many times. The junction had 9 bases not matched to a gene; V was cut back by 4 bases and J by 3 bases. The germline V gene encodes CDR1 SNHLY and CDR2 FYNNEI. This CDR3 has 16 residues. cDNA synthesis used a TRAV/TRBV-specific primer set for both chains. For amplifying TCRs, the PCR ran for 15 to 20 cycles with Phusion, which was used together with a constant-region primer and the adapter on the V primers. TCRdb analysed the reads with MiXCR anew, one entry per CDR3 protein. The table has tens of thousands of distinct CDR3 sequences, roughly 19% seen once. Stated time point: before trial treatment. Each patient who was eligible had an advanced solid tumor with no tumor-infiltrating lymphocytes.

The source was PBMCs, collected before treatment. The chain links TRBV2 to TRBJ2-7; 10 positions agree with TRBD1. The TCR was taken from a male donor with prostate cancer. CDR3 sequence (DNA): TGTGCCAGCAGTGGGGGGGACAGGGGATTAAGCTACGAGCAGTACTTC. This gives the protein CASSGGDRGLSYEQYF.